Listed here are 27 T cell receptor beta chains from one sample, sequenced in a study of control samples from healthy donors and cancer patients. Assay used: immunoSEQ multiplex PCR; TCRdb lists only in-frame clones, some missing. The sample includes about 63,000 clones, roughly 85% of them seen just once. Material: blood. The source is a man aged 35 to 55 in good health.

V usage is TRBV7-2 and J usage is TRBJ2-5; 7 bases line up with TRBD1. The germline gives CDR1 SGHTA, CDR2 FQGNSA. After removal of 8 bases from V and 2 bases from J, the junction contained 11 bases not matched to a gene. This CDR3 comprises 15 residues. CDR3 bases: TGTGCCAGCCGCAGGTCGTGGGGACAGCAAGAGACCCAGTACTTC. It translates to CASRRSWGQQETQYF.

The chain employs TRBV3-1 (or the pseudogene TRBV3-2) and TRBJ2-3; possible D gene TRBD2, 6 bases. Germline CDR1 LGHDT, CDR2 YNNKEL (reference sequence). This CDR3 spans 12 amino acids. V gave up 4 bases and J gave up 4 bases, with 6 bases separating them. The DNA for the CDR3 is TGTGCCAGCAGCCCGGGGGCAGATACGCAGTATTTT. Protein: CASSPGADTQYF.

V usage is TRBV12-3 or TRBV12-4 and J usage is TRBJ1-1; D call uncertain. The V end lost 6 bases, the J end lost 7 bases, and 15 bases lay between the germline ends. The CDR3 runs to 13 residues. CDR3 in amino acids: CASSSRRTDEAFF. CDR3 DNA: TGTGCCAGCAGCTCTAGACGGACCGATGAAGCTTTCTTT.

This CDR3 is CATSLGQGLKNEKLFF. The CDR3 DNA sequence: TGTGCCACCAGCTTAGGACAGGGCCTCAAAAATGAAAAACTGTTTTTT. The chain uses TRBV15 and TRBJ1-4, with TRBD1 matching over 8 bases. Germline CDR1 LNHNV, CDR2 YYDKDF (reference sequence). CDR3 length: 16 residues. Germline trimming cut 5 bases from V and 5 bases from J; bases unmatched to any gene: 10. Full variable domain (rest looked up from reference TRBV15 and TRBJ1-4): DAMVIQNPRYQVTQFGKPVTLSCSQTLNHNVMYWYQQKSSQAPKLLFHYYDKDFNNEADTPDNFQSRRPNTSFCFLDIRSPGLGDTAMYLCATSLGQGLKNEKLFFGSGTQLSVL.

V and J are TRBV4-2 and TRBJ1-3; tentative D call: TRBD1 (5 bases). The CDR3 totals 18 residues. From germline, CDR1 is LGHNA and CDR2 YNFKEQ. Trimming stripped 0 bases from V and 2 bases from J, with 17 bases between. The CDR3 DNA sequence: TGTGCCAGCAGCCAAGAACTCGATTCGTGGGGCACTGGAAACACCATATATTTT. Translating it yields CASSQELDSWGTGNTIYF.

This clone was detected once. The chain uses TRBV5-6 and TRBJ2-7; tentative D call: TRBD2 (6 bases). The CDR3 length is 14 residues. V was shortened by 2 bases and J by 3 bases, with 12 bases between the two germline ends. Germline V gene data show CDR1 as SGHDT and CDR2 as YYEEEE. CDR3 sequence (DNA): TGTGCCAGCAGCTTTGGCGCTAGCGACTACGAGCAGTACTTC. This codes for CASSFGASDYEQYF.

The J gene is TRBJ1-2, the V gene TRBV9, with a tentative D call TRBD1 (5 bases). CDR3 size: 15 residues. Trimming removed 0 bases from V and 4 bases from J, with 13 bases in between. Germline CDR1 SGDLS, CDR2 YYNGEE. The CDR3 loop is CASSVASGKPYGYTF. CDR3 coding DNA: TGTGCCAGCAGCGTAGCGTCAGGGAAGCCCTATGGCTACACCTTC.

The V call is TRBV20-1, the J call TRBJ2-1; TRBD1 or TRBD2 may be the D gene (5 bases each). V was trimmed by 5 bases and J by 9 bases, leaving 11 bases between them. This CDR3 has 11 amino acids. In germline, CDR1 is DFQATT, CDR2 SNEGSKA (reference sequence). The CDR3 protein is CSARARGEQFF. CDR3 in DNA: TGCAGTGCTCGGGCGAGGGGTGAGCAGTTCTTC.

The rearrangement joins TRBV5-1 to TRBJ2-3, with D possibly TRBD1 on 5 matching bases. From germline, CDR1 is SGHRS and CDR2 YFSETQ. Trimming removed 1 base from V and 2 bases from J, with 11 bases in between. This CDR3 has 15 residues. For the CDR3, the DNA is TGCGCCAGCAGCTTGTCAGGGCTCTCCACAGATACGCAGTATTTT. This translates into CASSLSGLSTDTQYF.

CDR3 sequence (DNA): TGTGCCCAAAATACAGGGATGAACACTGAAGCTTTCTTT. Encoded protein: CAQNTGMNTEAFF. The chain combines TRBV30 with TRBJ1-1, with D perhaps TRBD1 (6 bases). This CDR3 contains 13 residues. Germline CDR1 and CDR2: GTSNPN and SVGIG (reference sequence). With 8 bases removed from V and 0 bases from J, the gap between germline ends came to 13 bases.

This chain joins TRBV10-1 and TRBJ1-1, with D possibly TRBD1 on 5 matching bases. This CDR3 has 13 amino acids. V lost 2 bases to trimming and J lost 1 base, with 5 bases between them. The germline gives CDR1 WNHNN, CDR2 SYGVQD (reference sequence). This chain's CDR3 is CASSEQGNTEAFF. The DNA of the CDR3 is TGCGCCAGCAGTGAGCAGGGGAACACTGAAGCTTTCTTT.

This rearrangement joins TRBV4-3 to TRBJ1-6, with 11 bases identical to TRBD1. The germline V gene has CDR1 LGHNA and CDR2 YSLEER. The CDR3 runs to 15 residues. The V gene end was trimmed by 3 bases and the J gene end by 7 bases; junction bases not matched to a gene: 2. The CDR3 DNA sequence: TGCGCCAGCAGCCAGGGGACAGGGGGGAATTCACCCCTCCACTTT. Its translation is CASSQGTGGNSPLHF.

The chain has TRBV11-2 and TRBJ2-7; 8 nucleotides match TRBD1. Germline loops: CDR1 SGHAT, CDR2 FQNNGV. V lost 3 bases and J lost 3; bases outside the gene matches: 10. This CDR3 has 16 amino acids. CDR3 in DNA: TGTGCCAGCAGCTTTGGCTCCAGGGGGCCCAACTACGAGCAGTACTTC. Encoded protein: CASSFGSRGPNYEQYF.

This chain connects TRBV5-4 to TRBJ2-7; 9 bases fit TRBD1. CDR1 is SGHNT and CDR2 is YYREEE in the germline V gene (reference sequence). The CDR3 spans 14 residues. Germline trimming cut 4 bases from V and 7 bases from J; bases unmatched to any gene: 9. Here the CDR3 DNA reads TGTGCCAGCAGCGAATATGACAGGGGGAATGAGCAGTACTTC. It yields the protein CASSEYDRGNEQYF.

This sequence joins TRBV20-1 and TRBJ2-4; tentatively, D is TRBD2 (6 bases). The CDR3 totals 15 residues. Looked up from germline, CDR1 is DFQATT and CDR2 is SNEGSKA (reference sequence). Trimming stripped 3 bases from V and 1 base from J, with 13 bases between. This chain's CDR3 is CSASGFGGAKNIQYF. The CDR3 nucleotides read TGCAGTGCTAGTGGCTTTGGGGGGGCCAAAAACATTCAGTACTTC.

This clone was found once. This chain uses TRBV14 with TRBJ2-3; the D gene is possibly TRBD2 (5 bases). This CDR3 region has 19 residues. V lost 4 bases and J lost 0, with 23 bases in between. Germline values: CDR1 SGHDN, CDR2 FVKESK. DNA for the CDR3: TGTGCCAGCAGCCCCTTTGCGCTTCGGACTGGGAGAAGCACAGATACGCAGTATTTT. Its protein product is CASSPFALRTGRSTDTQYF.

The chain employs TRBV6-5 and TRBJ2-5; D is perhaps TRBD1 or TRBD2 (7 bases each). The ends were cut back, 9 bases at V and 1 base at J, with 12 bases in the middle. Germline V lookup: CDR1 MNHEY, CDR2 SVGAGI. The CDR3 contains 13 residues. The CDR3 here is CASSRGGQETQYF. CDR3 coding DNA: TGTGCCAGTAGCAGGGGGGGCCAAGAGACCCAGTACTTC.

The chain couples TRBV4-1 to TRBJ1-2; D unresolved. This CDR3 spans 15 amino acids. The V end lost 0 bases, the J end lost 7 bases, and 15 bases lay between the germline ends. The germline gives CDR1 MGHRA, CDR2 YSYEKL. The CDR3 bases are TGCGCCAGCAGCCAAGATAGGGTACGACCCGGTGGCTACACCTTC. Protein: CASSQDRVRPGGYTF.

The rearrangement links TRBV7-2 to TRBJ1-1; D is uncertain. CDR1 and CDR2 (germline): SGHTA, FQGNSA. V lost 3 bases and J 1 base, leaving 9 bases between the germline ends. This CDR3 is built from 14 residues. The CDR3 bases are TGTGCCAGCAGCTTTGGGGTTGGGAACACTGAAGCTTTCTTT. Translating it yields CASSFGVGNTEAFF.

This clone turned up a few times. The chain links TRBV6-4 to TRBJ2-4; weak D call: TRBD1 (6 bases). CDR1 is MRHNA and CDR2 is SNTAGT in the germline V gene. CDR3 length: 20 amino acids. V was pared by 7 bases and J by 1 base, with 29 bases between. CDR3 bases: TGTGCCAGCAATTCCGACTCTTATATGGGGGCCGCCGAGGCCAAAAACATTCAGTACTTC. This translates into CASNSDSYMGAAEAKNIQYF.

This chain joins TRBV12-3 or TRBV12-4 and TRBJ1-2; D call uncertain. The CDR3 covers 12 residues. V was trimmed by 7 bases and J by 4 bases, leaving 10 bases between them. This CDR3 reads CASIGRTYGYTF. The CDR3 nucleotides are TGTGCCAGCATTGGGAGAACCTATGGCTACACCTTC.

The gene calls are TRBV19 and TRBJ2-2; D is uncertain. Germline V CDR1 and CDR2: LNHDA, SQIVND (reference sequence). This CDR3 is built from 14 residues. Between the trimmed V and J ends, which lost 3 bases and 8 bases, there was a span of 13 bases. The CDR3 reads CASSIFRARGELFF. In DNA form, the CDR3 reads TGTGCCAGTAGTATTTTTAGGGCTAGGGGGGAGCTGTTTTTT. Full variable domain (missing parts from reference TRBV19 and TRBJ2-2): DGGITQSPKYLFRKEGQNVTLSCEQNLNHDAMYWYRQDPGQGLRLIYYSQIVNDFQKGDIAEGYSVSREKKESFPLTVTSAQKNPTAFYLCASSIFRARGELFFGEGSRLTVL.

The chain has TRBV30 and TRBJ2-1, with TRBD2 identical over 7 bases. The CDR3 runs to 14 residues. The germline V gene encodes CDR1 GTSNPN and CDR2 SVGIG (reference sequence). The V gene end was trimmed by 1 base and the J gene end by 6 bases; junction bases not matched to a gene: 6. Here the CDR3 reads CAWSGSGGGNEQFF. The CDR3 DNA sequence: TGTGCCTGGAGTGGATCGGGGGGAGGCAATGAGCAGTTCTTC.

The chain combines TRBV6-6 with TRBJ1-2, with 7 nucleotides matching TRBD1. V trimming: 7 bases; J trimming: 5 bases; junction bases outside the gene matches: 7. CDR1 and CDR2 (germline): MNHNY, SVGAGI (reference sequence). The CDR3 sequence is 13 residues long. This CDR3 reads CASNFDRDYGYTF. The CDR3 nucleotides read TGTGCCAGCAACTTCGACAGGGATTATGGCTACACCTTC.

The chain recombines TRBV3-1 (or the pseudogene TRBV3-2) with TRBJ1-3; D is possibly TRBD1 (5 bases). This CDR3 comprises 16 residues. Deletions cut 6 bases from V and 0 bases from J, with 15 bases between. Germline CDR1 and CDR2: LGHDT and YNNKEL (reference sequence). CDR3 in amino acids: CASRQTRRGSGNTIYF. CDR3 nucleotide sequence: TGTGCCAGCAGACAGACCCGGAGGGGCTCTGGAAACACCATATATTTT.

V usage is TRBV4-1 and J usage is TRBJ2-3, with 7 nucleotides matching TRBD2. Germline loops: CDR1 MGHRA, CDR2 YSYEKL. The trim removed 4 bases at V and 5 bases at J, leaving 12 bases unmatched. CDR3 length: 16 amino acids. DNA of the CDR3: TGCGCCAGCAGCCGTGATGCTAGCGGTAATAGAGATACGCAGTATTTT. It yields the protein CASSRDASGNRDTQYF.

Points on this clone: This specimen includes other DNA sequences encoding the same CDR3. The chain joins TRBV12-3 or TRBV12-4 to TRBJ2-5; D gene ambiguous. Trimming removed 3 bases from V and 5 bases from J, with 10 bases in between. The CDR3 covers 13 residues. As DNA, the CDR3 is TGTGCCAGCAGTTTCGGAGTCGGGGAGACCCAGTACTTC. It codes for CASSFGVGETQYF.